This T cell receptor beta chain was sequenced for a study of regulatory T cells in long-lasting Graves disease. Study-level findings and limits: TRBV28, TRBJ1-2 and TRBJ2-5 were segments that persistent disease favored.

This CDR3 is 15 amino acids long. Trimming shortened V by 2 bases and J by 8 bases, and 16 bases separated the two germline ends. The table lists this clonotype with many counts. Its antigen is not identified. Time point reported: newly diagnosed GD, antithyroid drugs for less than 3 months. RNA from PBMCs was the source of the TCR library. Patient provenance is recorded as an endocrinology department in Xi'an, China. Assembly of TCR beta libraries relied on iRepertoire HTBI primers together with Arm-PCR of CDR3 regions. TCRdb ran MiXCR on the multiplex PCR reads and lists one entry per CDR3 protein. The sample has some 220,000 distinct CDR3 sequences; less than 20% are singletons. The data also belong to a second study, concerning T cells in Graves' hyperthyroidism and ophthalmopathy. This second study notes: Most clonotypes expanded in the thyroid (above 0.001) were also present in blood.

This chain joins TRBV12-3 or TRBV12-4 and TRBJ2-1; D ambiguous. The starting material was peripheral blood mononuclear cells (PBMCs), obtained at new diagnosis, from a patient treated with antithyroid drugs. The receptor was derived from a woman in her 30s with Graves disease. DNA for the CDR3: TGTGCCAGCAGTTTAAACCTAGGACCGGAGTATGAGCAGTTCTTC. Translation gives CASSLNLGPEYEQFF.